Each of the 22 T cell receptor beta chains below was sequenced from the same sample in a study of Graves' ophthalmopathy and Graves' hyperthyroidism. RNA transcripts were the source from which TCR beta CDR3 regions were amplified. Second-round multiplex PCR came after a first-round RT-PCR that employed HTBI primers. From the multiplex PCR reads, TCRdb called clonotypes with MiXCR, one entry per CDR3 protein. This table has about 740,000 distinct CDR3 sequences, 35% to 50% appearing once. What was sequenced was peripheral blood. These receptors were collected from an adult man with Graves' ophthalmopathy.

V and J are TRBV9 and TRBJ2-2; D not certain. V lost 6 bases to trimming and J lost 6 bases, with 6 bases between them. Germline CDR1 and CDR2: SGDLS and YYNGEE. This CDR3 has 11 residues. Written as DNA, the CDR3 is TGTGCCAGCACCATAGCCGGGGAGCTGTTTTTT. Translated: CASTIAGELFF.

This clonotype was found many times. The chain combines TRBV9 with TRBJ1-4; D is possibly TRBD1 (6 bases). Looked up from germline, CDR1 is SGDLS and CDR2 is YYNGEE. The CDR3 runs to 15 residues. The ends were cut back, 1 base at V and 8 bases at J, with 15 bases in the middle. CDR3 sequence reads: CASSVSGSRGEKLFF. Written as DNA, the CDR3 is TGTGCCAGCAGCGTATCCGGGTCAAGGGGGGAAAAACTGTTTTTT.

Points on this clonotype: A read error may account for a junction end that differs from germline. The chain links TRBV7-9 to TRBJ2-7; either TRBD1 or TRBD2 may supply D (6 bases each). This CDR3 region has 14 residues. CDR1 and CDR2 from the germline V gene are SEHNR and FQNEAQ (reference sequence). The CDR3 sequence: CASSQGGTPYEQYF. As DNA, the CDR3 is TGCGCCAGCAGCCAAGGGGGGACTCCCTACGAGCAGTACTTC.

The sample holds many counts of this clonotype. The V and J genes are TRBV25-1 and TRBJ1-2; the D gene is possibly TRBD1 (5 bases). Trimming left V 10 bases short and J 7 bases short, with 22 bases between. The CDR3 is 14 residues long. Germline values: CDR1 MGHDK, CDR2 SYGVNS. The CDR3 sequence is CAILTGLKRGGYTF. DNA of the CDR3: TGTGCCATCTTAACGGGACTCAAGAGGGGTGGCTACACCTTC.

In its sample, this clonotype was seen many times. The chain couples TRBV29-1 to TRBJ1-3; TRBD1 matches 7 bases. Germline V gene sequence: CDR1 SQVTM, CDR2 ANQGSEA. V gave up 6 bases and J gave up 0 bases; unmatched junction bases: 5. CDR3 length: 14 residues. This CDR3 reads CSVGTVNSGNTIYF. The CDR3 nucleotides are TGCAGCGTGGGGACAGTGAACTCTGGAAACACCATATATTTT.

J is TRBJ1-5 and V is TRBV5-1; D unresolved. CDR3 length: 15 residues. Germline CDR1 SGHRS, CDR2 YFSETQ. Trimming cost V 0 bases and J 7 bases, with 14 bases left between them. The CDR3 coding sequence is TGCGCCAGCAGCTTGGGTTACGTAGACGAGCAGCCCCAGCATTTT. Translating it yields CASSLGYVDEQPQHF. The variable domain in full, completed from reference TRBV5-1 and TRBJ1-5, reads KAGVTQTPRYLIKTRGQQVTLSCSPISGHRSVSWYQQTPGQGLQFLFEYFSETQRNKGNFPGRFSGRQFSNSRSEMNVSTLELGDSALYLCASSLGYVDEQPQHFGDGTRLSIL.

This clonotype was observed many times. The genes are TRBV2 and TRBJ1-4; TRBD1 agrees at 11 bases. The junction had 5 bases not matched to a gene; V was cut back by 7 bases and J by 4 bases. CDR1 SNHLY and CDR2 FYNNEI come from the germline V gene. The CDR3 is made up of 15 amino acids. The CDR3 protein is CASTQGTGGNEKLFF. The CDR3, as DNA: TGTGCCAGCACCCAAGGGACAGGGGGTAATGAAAAACTGTTTTTT.

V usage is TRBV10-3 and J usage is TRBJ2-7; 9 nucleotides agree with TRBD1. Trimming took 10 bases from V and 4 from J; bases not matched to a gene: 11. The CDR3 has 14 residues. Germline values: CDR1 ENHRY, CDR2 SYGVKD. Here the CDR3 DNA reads TGTGCCAGCAGCCGAGGACAGGGGCGGTACGAGCAGTACTTC. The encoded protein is CASSRGQGRYEQYF.

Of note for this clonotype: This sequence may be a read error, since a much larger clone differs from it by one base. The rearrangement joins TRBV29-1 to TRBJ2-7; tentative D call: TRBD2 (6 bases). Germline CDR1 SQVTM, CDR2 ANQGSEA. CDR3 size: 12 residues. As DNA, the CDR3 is TGCAGCGCGGGAGCTACCAGCTACGAGCAGTGCTTC. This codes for CSAGATSYEQCF.

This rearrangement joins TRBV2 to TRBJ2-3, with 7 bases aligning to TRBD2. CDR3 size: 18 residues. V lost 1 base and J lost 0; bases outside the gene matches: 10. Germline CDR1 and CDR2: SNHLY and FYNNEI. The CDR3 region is CASSEGGGRGYSTDTQYF. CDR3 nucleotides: TGTGCCAGCAGTGAAGGTGGCGGGAGAGGATATAGCACAGATACGCAGTATTTT.

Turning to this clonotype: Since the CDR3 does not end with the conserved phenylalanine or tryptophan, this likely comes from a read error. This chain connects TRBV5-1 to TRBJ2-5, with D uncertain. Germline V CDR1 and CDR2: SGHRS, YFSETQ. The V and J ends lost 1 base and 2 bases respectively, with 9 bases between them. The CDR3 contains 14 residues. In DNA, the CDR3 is TGCGCCAGCAGCTTGAGTGCTGGACAAGAGACCCAGTACCTC. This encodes CASSLSAGQETQYL.

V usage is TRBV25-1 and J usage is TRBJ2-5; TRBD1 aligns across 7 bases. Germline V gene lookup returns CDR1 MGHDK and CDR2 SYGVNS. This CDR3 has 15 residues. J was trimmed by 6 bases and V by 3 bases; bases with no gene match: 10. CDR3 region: CASSEKGAFEKTQYF. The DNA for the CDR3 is TGTGCCAGCAGTGAGAAGGGGGCATTTGAAAAGACCCAGTACTTC. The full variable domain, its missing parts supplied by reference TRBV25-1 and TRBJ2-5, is EADIYQTPRYLVIGTGKKITLECSQTMGHDKMYWYQQDPGMELHLIHYSYGVNSTEKGDLSSESTVSRIRTEHFPLTLESARPSHTSQYLCASSEKGAFEKTQYFGPGTRLLVL.

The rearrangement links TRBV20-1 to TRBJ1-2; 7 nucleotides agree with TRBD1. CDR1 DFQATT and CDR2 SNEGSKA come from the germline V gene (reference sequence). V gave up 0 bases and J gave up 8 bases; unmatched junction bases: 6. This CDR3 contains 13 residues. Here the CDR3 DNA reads TGCAGTGCTAGAGACGACAGGGACTGGGGCTACACCTTC. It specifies CSARDDRDWGYTF.

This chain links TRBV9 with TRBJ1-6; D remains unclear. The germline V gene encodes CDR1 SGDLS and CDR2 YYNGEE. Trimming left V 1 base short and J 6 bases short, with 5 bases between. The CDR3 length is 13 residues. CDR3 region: CASSVTVNSPLHF. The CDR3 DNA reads TGTGCCAGCAGCGTAACGGTTAATTCACCCCTCCACTTT.

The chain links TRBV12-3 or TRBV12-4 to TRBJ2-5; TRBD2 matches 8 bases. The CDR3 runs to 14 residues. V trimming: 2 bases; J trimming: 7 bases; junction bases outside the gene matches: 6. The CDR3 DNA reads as TGTGCCAGCAGTTTACGGGGGGGGCGGGTGACCCAGTACTTC. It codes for CASSLRGGRVTQYF.

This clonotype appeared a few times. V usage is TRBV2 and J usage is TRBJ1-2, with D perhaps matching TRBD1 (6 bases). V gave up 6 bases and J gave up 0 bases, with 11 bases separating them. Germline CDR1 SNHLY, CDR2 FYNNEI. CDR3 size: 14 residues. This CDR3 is CASRRTASNYGYTF. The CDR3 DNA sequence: TGTGCCAGCAGGCGGACAGCTTCTAACTATGGCTACACCTTC. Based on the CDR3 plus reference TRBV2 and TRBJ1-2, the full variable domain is EPEVTQTPSHQVTQMGQEVILRCVPISNHLYFYWYRQILGQKVEFLVSFYNNEISEKSEIFDDQFSVERPDGSNFTLKIRSTKLEDSAMYFCASRRTASNYGYTFGSGTRLTVV.

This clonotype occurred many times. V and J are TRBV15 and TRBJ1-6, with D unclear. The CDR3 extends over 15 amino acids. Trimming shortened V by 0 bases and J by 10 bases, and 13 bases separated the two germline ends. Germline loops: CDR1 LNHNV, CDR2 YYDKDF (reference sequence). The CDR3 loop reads CATSRDPGLGSPLHF. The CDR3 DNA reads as TGTGCCACCAGCAGAGACCCGGGTCTTGGGTCACCCCTCCACTTT.

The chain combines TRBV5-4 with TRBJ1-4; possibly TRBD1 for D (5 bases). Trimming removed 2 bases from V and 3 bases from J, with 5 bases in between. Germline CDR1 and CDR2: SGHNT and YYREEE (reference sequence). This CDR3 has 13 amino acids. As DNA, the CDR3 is TGTGCCAGCAGCTTACAGGCTAATGAAAAACTGTTTTTT. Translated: CASSLQANEKLFF.

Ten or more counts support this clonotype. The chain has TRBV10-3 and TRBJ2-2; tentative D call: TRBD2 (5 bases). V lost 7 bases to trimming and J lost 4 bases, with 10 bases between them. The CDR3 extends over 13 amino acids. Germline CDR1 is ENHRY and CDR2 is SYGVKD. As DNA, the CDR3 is TGTGCCATCATGTGGGAGATCACCGGGGAGCTGTTTTTT. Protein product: CAIMWEITGELFF.

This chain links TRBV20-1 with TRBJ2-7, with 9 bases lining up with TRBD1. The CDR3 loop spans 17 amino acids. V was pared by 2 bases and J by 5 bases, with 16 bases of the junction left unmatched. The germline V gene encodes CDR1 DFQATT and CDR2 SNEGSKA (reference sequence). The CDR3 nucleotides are TGCAGTGCTAGACGGATCAGCGCGGGACAGGGTTTTCACGAGCAGTACTTC. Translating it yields CSARRISAGQGFHEQYF.

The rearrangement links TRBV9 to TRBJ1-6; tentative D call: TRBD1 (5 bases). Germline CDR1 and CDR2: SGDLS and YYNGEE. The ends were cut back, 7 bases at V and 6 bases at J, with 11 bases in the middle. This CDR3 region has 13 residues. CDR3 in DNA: TGTGCCAGCGCCAGACAGCCTAATTCACCCCTCCACTTT. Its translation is CASARQPNSPLHF.

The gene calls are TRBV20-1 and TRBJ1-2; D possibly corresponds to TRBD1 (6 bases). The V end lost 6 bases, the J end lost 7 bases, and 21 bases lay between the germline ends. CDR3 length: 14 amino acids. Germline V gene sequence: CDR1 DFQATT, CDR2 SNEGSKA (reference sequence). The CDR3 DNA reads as TGCAGTGCGACCCGGCCAGGGGCCGTGGGTGGCTACACCTTC. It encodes CSATRPGAVGGYTF.